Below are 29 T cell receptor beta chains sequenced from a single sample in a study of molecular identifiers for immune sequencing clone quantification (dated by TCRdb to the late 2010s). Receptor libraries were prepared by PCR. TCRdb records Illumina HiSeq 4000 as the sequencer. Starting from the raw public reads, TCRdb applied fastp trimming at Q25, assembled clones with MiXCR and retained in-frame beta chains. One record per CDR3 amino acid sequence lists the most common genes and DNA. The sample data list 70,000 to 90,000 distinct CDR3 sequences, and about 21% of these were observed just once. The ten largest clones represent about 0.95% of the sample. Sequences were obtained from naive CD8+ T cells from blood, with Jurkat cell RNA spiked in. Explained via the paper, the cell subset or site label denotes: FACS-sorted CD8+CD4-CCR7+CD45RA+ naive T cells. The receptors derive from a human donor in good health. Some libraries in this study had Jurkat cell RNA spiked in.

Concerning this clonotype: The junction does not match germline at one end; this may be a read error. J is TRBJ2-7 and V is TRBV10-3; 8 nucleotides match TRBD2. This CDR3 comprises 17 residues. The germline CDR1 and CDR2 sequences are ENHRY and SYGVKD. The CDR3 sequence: CAILDSGDREGRYEQCF. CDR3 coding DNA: TGTGCCATCCTTGATTCGGGGGATCGGGAGGGCCGGTACGAGCAGTGCTTC.

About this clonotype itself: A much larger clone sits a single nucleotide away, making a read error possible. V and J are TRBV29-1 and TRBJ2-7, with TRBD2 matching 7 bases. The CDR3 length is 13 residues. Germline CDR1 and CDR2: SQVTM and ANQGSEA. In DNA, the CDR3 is TGCAGCGTTGAAGATCCGGCGGGGGTCGAGCAGCACTTC. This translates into CSVEDPAGVEQHF.

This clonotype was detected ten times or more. In DNA form, the CDR3 reads TGTGCCAGCAGCTATCGAGGGACAGGGCTCTACGAGCAGTACTTC. Amino acid sequence: CASSYRGTGLYEQYF. The V gene is TRBV7-2, the J gene TRBJ2-7, with 9 bases fitting TRBD1. Looked up from germline, CDR1 is SGHTA and CDR2 is FQGNSA. This CDR3 spans 15 amino acids. V dropped 4 bases and J dropped 3; count of bases not matched to a gene: 7.

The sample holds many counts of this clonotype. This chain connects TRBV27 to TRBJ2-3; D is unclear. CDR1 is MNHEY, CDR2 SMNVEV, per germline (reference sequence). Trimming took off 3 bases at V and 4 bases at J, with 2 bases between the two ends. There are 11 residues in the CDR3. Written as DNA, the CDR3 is TGTGCCAGCAGTTTTTCAGATACGCAGTATTTT. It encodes CASSFSDTQYF.

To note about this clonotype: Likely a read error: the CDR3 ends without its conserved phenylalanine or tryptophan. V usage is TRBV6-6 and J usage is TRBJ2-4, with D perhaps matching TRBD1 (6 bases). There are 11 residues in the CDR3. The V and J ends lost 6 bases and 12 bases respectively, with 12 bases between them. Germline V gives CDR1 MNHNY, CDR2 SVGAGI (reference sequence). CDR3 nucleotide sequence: TGTGCCAGCAGCGACAGGAGTAATCAGTACTAC. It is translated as CASSDRSNQYY.

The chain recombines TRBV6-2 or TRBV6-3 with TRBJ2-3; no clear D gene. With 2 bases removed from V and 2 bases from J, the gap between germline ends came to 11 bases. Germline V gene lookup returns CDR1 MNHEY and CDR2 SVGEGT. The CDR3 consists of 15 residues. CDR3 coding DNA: TGTGCCAGCAGTTACAGAACACCTTACACAGATACGCAGTATTTT. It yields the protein CASSYRTPYTDTQYF.

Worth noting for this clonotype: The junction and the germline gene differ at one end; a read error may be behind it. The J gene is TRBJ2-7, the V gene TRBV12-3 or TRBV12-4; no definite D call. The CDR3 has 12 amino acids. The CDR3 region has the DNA TGTGCCAGCGGTTTAGGTAGCTTCGAGCAGTACTTC. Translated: CASGLGSFEQYF.

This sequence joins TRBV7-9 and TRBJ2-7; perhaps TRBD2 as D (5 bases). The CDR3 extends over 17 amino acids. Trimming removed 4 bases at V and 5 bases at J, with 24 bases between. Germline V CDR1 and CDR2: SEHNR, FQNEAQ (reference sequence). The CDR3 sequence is CASSSGILPTGSDEQYF. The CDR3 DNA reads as TGTGCCAGCAGCTCTGGCATACTTCCGACGGGATCGGACGAGCAGTACTTC.

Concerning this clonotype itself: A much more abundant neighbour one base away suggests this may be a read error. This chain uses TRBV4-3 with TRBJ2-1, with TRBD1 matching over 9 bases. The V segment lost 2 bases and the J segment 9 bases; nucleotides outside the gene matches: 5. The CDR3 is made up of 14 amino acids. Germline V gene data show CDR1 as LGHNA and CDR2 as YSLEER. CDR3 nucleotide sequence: TGCGCCAGCAGCCAATCGGGACAGGGTAGTGAGCAGTTCTTC. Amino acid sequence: CASSQSGQGSEQFF.

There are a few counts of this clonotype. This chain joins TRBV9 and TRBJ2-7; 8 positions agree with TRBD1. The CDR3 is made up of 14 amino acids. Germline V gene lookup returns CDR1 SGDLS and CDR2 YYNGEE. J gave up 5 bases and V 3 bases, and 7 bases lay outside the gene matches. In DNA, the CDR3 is TGTGCCAGCAGCGCGACAGGGGCAGACGACGAGCAGTACTTC. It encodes CASSATGADDEQYF.

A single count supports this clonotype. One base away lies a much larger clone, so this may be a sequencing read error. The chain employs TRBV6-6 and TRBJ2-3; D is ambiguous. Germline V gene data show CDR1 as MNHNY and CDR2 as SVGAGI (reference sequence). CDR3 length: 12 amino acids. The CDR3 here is CASSYGTDAQYF. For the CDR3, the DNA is TGTGCCAGCAGTTACGGAACAGATGCGCAGTATTTT.

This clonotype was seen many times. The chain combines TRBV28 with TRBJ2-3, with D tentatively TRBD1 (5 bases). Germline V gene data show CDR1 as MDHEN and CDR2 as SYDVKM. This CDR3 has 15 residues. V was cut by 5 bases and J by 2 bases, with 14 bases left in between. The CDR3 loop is CASSTTDLYTDTQYF. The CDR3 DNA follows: TGTGCCAGCAGTACGACAGATCTGTACACAGATACGCAGTATTTT.

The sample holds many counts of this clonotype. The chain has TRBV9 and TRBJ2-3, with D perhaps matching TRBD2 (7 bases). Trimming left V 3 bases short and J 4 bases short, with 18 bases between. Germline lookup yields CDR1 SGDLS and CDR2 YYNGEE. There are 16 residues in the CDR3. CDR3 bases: TGTGCCAGCAGCGCGGAGATGGGCGGGGGCTCAGATACGCAGTATTTT. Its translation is CASSAEMGGGSDTQYF.

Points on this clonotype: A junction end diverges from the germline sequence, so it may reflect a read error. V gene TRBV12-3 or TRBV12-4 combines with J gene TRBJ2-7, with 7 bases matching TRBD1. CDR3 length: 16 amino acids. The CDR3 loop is CASSFSGGRLTYVQYF. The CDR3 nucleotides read TGTGCCAGCAGTTTTTCAGGGGGTCGACTTACCTACGTGCAGTACTTC.

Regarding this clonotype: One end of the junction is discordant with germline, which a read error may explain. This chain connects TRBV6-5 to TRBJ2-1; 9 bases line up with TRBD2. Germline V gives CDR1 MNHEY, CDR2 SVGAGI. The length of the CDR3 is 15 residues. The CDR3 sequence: CSSSYLAGHYNEQFF. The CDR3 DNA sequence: TGTTCCAGCAGTTACCTAGCGGGGCACTACAATGAGCAGTTCTTC.

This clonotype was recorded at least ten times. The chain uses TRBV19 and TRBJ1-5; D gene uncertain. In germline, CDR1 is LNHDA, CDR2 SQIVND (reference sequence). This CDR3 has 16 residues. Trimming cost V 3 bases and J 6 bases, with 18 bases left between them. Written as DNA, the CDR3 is TGTGCCAGTAGTATCTCCCGGCAAAACGGAGGTCAGCCCCAGCATTTT. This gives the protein CASSISRQNGGQPQHF.

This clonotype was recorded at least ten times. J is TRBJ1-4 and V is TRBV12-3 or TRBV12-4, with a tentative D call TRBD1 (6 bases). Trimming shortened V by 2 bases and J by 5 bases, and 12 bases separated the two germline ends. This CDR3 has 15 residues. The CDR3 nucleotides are TGTGCCAGCAGTTTAATACAGGGCCTAAATGAAAAACTGTTTTTT. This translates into CASSLIQGLNEKLFF.

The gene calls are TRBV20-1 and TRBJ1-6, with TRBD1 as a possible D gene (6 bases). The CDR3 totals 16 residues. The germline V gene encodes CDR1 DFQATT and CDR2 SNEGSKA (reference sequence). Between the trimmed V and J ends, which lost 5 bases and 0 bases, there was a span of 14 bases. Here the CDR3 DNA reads TGCAGTGCTCCCAAGGGGGTCATCTCCTATAATTCACCCCTCCACTTT. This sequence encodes CSAPKGVISYNSPLHF.

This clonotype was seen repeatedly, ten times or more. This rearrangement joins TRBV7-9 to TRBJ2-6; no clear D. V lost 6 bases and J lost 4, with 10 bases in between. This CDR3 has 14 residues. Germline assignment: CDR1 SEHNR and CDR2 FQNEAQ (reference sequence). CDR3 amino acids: CASSSNSGANVLTF. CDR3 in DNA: TGTGCCAGCAGTTCAAACTCCGGGGCCAACGTCCTGACTTTC. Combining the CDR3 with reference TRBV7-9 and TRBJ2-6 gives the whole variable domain DTGVSQNPRHKITKRGQNVTFRCDPISEHNRLYWYRQTLGQGPEFLTYFQNEAQLEKSRLLSDRFSAERPKGSFSTLEIQRTEQGDSAMYLCASSSNSGANVLTFGAGSRLTVL.

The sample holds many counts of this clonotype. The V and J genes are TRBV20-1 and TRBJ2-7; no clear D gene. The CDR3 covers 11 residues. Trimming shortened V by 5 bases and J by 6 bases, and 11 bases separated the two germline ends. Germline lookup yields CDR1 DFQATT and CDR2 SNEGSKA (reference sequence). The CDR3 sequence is CSAHTGLEQYF. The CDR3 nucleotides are TGCAGTGCTCACACGGGCCTCGAGCAGTACTTC.

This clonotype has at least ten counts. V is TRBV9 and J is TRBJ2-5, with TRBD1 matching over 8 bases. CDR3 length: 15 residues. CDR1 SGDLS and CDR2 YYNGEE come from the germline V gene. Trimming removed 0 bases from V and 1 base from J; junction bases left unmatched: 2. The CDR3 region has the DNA TGTGCCAGCAGCGTAGACAGGGGGTTCCAAGAGACCCAGTACTTC. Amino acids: CASSVDRGFQETQYF. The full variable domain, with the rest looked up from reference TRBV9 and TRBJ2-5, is DSGVTQTPKHLITATGQRVTLRCSPRSGDLSVYWYQQSLDQGLQFLIQYYNGEERAKGNILERFSAQQFPDLHSELNLSSLELGDSALYFCASSVDRGFQETQYFGPGTRLLVL.

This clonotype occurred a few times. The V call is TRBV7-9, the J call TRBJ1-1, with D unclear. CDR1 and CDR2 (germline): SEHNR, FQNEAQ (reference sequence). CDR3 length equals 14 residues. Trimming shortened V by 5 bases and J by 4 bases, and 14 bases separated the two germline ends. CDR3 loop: CASSTNRAITEAFF. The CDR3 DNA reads TGTGCCAGCAGCACAAACCGGGCCATCACTGAAGCTTTCTTT.

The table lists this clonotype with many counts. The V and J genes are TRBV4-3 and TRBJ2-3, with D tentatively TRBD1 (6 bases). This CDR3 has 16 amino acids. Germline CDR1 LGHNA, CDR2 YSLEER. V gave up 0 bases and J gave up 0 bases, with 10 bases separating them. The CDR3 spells CASSQERTASTDTQYF. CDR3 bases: TGCGCCAGCAGCCAAGAACGGACAGCCAGCACAGATACGCAGTATTTT.

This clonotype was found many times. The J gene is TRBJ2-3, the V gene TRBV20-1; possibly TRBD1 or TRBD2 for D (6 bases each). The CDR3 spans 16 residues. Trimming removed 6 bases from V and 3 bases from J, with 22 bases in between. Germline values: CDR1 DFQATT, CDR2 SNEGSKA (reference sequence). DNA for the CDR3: TGCAGTGCCCCACCGCCCTGGGGGGCTTGGACAGATACGCAGTATTTT. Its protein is CSAPPPWGAWTDTQYF.

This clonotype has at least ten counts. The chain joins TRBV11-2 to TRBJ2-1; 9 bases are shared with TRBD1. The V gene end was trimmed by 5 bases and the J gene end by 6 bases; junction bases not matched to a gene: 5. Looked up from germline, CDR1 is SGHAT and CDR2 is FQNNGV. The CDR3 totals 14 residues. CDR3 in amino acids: CASSIGTGSNEQFF. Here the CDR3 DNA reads TGTGCCAGCAGCATAGGGACAGGGAGCAATGAGCAGTTCTTC.

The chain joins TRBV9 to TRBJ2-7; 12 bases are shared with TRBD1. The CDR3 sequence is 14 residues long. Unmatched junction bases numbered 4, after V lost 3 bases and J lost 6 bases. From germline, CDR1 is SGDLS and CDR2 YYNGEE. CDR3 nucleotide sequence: TGTGCCAGCAGCGCGGGACAGGGGGCATCCGAGCAGTACTTC. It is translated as CASSAGQGASEQYF.

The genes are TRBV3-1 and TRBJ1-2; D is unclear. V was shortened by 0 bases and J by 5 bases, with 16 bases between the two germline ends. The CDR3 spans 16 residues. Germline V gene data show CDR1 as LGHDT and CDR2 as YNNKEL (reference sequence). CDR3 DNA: TGTGCCAGCAGCCAAGAGCGGTCGGACCGGGGTTATGGCTACACCTTC. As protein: CASSQERSDRGYGYTF.

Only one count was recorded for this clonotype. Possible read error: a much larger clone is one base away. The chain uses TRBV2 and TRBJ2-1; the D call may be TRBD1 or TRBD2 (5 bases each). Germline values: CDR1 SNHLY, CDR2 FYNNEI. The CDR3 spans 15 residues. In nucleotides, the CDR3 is TGTGCCAGCGGTGAATCGGACACCTACGGGGATGAGCAGTTCTTC. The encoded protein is CASGESDTYGDEQFF.

For the CDR3, the DNA is TGTGCCAGCAGCTTGACCGAGGGGGGAACTAATCAGCCCCAGCATTTT. This sequence encodes CASSLTEGGTNQPQHF. The chain joins TRBV5-6 to TRBJ1-5, with a weak D call TRBD1 (6 bases). This CDR3 contains 16 residues. Trimming removed 1 base from V and 4 bases from J, with 15 bases in between. Germline-derived CDR1 and CDR2 are SGHDT and YYEEEE.